This TCR beta chain was obtained from a study of blood T cells in healthy people across ages. Findings and limits, study-wide: Long-lived and aged donors differed, with more naive CD4+ cells and higher diversity in the long-lived.

Donors each provided about 10 milliliters of peripheral blood. A second roughly 7 to 12 cycle PCR used barcoded and J-beta primers. TCRdb re-called the 5' RACE reads with MiXCR, one entry per CDR3 protein. Of 1.5 million to 2 million distinct CDR3 sequences in the sample, roughly 30% were seen once. This clonotype was seen at least ten times. Its target is not known. Germline CDR1 is SGHRS and CDR2 is YFSETQ. The CDR3 consists of 14 residues. J gave up 6 bases and V 3 bases, and 8 bases lay outside the gene matches. The rearrangement links TRBV5-1 to TRBJ2-7, with 8 bases identical to TRBD1. This sequence was found in a woman aged 25 to 45 in good health. The sequenced sample consisted of blood. The CDR3 DNA reads TGCGCCAGCAGCTCGACAGGGGCGGGTCGCGAGCAGTACTTC. Protein product: CASSSTGAGREQYF.